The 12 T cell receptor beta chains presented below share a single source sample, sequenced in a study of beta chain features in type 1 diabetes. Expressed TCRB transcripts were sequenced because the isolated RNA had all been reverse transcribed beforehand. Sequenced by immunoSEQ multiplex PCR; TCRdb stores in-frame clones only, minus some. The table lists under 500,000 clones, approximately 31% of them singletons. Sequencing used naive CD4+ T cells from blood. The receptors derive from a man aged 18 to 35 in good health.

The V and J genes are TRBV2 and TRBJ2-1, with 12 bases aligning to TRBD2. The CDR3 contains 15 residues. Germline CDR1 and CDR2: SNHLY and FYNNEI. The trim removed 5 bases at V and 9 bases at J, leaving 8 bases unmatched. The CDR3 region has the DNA TGTGCCAGCAGTTCTCTAGCGGGAGGGCCGTTTGAGCAGTTCTTC. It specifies CASSSLAGGPFEQFF. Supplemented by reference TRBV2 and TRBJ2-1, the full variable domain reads EPEVTQTPSHQVTQMGQEVILRCVPISNHLYFYWYRQILGQKVEFLVSFYNNEISEKSEIFDDQFSVERPDGSNFTLKIRSTKLEDSAMYFCASSSLAGGPFEQFFGPGTRLTVL.

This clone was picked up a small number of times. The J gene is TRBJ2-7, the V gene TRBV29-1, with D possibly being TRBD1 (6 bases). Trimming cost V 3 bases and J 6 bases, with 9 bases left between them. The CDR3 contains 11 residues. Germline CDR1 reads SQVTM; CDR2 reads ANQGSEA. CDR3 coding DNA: TGCAGCGTTGACTCAGGGGTCGAGCAGTACTTC. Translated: CSVDSGVEQYF.

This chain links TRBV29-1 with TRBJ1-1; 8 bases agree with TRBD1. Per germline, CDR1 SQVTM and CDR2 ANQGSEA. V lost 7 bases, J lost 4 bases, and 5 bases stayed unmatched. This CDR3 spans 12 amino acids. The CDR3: CSAGQGLTEAFF. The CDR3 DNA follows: TGCAGCGCTGGACAGGGTCTCACTGAAGCTTTCTTT.

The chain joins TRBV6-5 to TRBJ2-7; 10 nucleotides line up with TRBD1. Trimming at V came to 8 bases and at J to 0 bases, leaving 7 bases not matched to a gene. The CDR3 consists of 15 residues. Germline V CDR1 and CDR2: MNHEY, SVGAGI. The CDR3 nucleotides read TGTGCCAGCGGCCACCGGGACAGGGGCTCCTACGAGCAGTACTTC. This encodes CASGHRDRGSYEQYF.

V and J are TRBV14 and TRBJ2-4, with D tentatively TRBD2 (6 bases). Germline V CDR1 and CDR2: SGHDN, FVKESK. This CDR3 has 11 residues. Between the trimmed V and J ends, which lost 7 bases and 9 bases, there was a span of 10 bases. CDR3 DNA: TGTGCCAGCACACTAGCAGGCATTCAGTACTTC. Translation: CASTLAGIQYF.

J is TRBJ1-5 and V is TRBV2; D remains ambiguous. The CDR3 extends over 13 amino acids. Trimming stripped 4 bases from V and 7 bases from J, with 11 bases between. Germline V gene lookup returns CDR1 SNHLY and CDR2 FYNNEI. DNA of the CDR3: TGTGCCAGCAGTGGCCTGACGGGGCAGCCCCAGCATTTT. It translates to CASSGLTGQPQHF.

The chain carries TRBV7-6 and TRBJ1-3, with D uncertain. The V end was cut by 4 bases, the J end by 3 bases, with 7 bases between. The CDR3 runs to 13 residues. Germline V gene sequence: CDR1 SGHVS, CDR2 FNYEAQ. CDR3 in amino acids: CASSSKVGNTIYF. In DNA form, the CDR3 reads TGTGCCAGCAGCTCGAAGGTTGGAAACACCATATATTTT.

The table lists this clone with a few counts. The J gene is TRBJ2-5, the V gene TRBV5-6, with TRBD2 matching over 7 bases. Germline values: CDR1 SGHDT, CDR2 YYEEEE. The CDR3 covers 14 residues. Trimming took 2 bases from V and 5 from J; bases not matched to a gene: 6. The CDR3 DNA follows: TGTGCCAGCAGCTTCGGCGGGAGAGGGGAGACCCAGTACTTC. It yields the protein CASSFGGRGETQYF.

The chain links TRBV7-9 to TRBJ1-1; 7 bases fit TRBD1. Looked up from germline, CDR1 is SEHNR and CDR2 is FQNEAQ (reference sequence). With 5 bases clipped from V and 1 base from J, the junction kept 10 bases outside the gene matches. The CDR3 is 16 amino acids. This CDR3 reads CASSPDYGQENTEAFF. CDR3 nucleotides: TGTGCCAGCAGCCCCGACTACGGACAGGAGAACACTGAAGCTTTCTTT.

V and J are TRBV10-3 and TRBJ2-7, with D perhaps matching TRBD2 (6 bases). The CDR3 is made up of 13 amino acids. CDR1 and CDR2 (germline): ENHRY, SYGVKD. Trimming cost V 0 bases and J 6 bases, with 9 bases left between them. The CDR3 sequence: CAISESPGSEQYF. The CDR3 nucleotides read TGTGCCATCAGTGAGTCTCCCGGGAGCGAGCAGTACTTC.

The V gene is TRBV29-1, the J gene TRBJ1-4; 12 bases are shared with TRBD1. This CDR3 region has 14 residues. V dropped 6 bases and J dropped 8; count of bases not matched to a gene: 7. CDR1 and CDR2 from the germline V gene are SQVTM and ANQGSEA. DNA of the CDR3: TGCAGCGTCTTCACCGGGACAGGGGGCGAAAAACTGTTTTTT. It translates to CSVFTGTGGEKLFF.

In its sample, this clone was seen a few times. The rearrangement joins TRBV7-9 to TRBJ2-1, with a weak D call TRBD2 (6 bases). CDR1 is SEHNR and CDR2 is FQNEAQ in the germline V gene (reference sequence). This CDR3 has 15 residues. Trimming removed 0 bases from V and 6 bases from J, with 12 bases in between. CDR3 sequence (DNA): TGTGCCAGCAGCTTAGCACTAGCCCGGGGCAATGAGCAGTTCTTC. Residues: CASSLALARGNEQFF.